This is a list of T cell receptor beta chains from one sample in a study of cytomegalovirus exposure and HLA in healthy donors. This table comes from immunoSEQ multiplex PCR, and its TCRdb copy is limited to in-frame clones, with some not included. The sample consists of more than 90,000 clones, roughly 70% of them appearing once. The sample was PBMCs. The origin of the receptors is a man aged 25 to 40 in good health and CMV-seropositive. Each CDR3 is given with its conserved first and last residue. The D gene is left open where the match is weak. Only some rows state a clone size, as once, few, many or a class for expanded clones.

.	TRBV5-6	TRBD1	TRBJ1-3	TGTGCCAGCAGCATAGGGACAGGGAAGGCCGGAAACACCATATATTTT	CASSIGTGKAGNTIYF
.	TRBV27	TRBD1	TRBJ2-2	TGTGCCAGCAGTCCAGGGACAGACACCGGGGAGCTGTTTTTT	CASSPGTDTGELFF
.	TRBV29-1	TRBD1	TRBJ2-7	TGCAGCGTTGAAGCCGGAGACAGGGGCCACGAGCAGTACTTC	CSVEAGDRGHEQYF
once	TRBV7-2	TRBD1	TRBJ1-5	TGTGCCAGCAGCTCGACAGGGGGGTATAGCAATCAGCCCCAGCATTTT	CASSSTGGYSNQPQHF
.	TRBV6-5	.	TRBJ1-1	TGTGCCAGCAGCTTGACAGGTAACACTGAAGCTTTCTTT	CASSLTGNTEAFF
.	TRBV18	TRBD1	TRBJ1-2	TGTGCCAGCTCACCACCGGGACAGTTTAACTATGGCTACACCTTC	CASSPPGQFNYGYTF
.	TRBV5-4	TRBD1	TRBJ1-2	TGTGCCAGCAGCTTGCTCGGGGGACAGGGCCTTAGGGACTATGGCTACACCTTC	CASSLLGGQGLRDYGYTF
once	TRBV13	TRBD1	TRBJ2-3	TGTGCCAGCAGCTTGACAGGGGGCGTCGATACGCAGTATTTT	CASSLTGGVDTQYF
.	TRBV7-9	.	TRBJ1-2	TGTGCCAGCAGCCCGACGGGGGGCTACACCTTC	CASSPTGGYTF
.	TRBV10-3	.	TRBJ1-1	TGTGCCATCAGTGAGCCGCAGGCCACTGAAGCTTTCTTT	CAISEPQATEAFF
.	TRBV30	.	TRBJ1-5	TGTGCCTGGAGTCCGGGGGGACTCAATCAGCCCCAGCATTTT	CAWSPGGLNQPQHF
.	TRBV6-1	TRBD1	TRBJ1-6	TGTGCCAGACCCCGGGACAGCGAGAATTCACCCCTCCACTTT	CARPRDSENSPLHF
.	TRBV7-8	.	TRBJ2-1	TGTGCCAGCAGCTTAGCGGGGGCCCGTAATGAGCAGTTCTTC	CASSLAGARNEQFF
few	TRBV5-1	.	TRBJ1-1	TGCGCCAGCAGCTTGGCCCCAGGGATGAACACTGAAGCTTTCTTT	CASSLAPGMNTEAFF
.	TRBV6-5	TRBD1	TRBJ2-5	TGTGCCAGCAGGAAACAGGGGGACGGGACCCAGTACTTC	CASRKQGDGTQYF
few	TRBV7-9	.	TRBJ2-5	TGTGCCAGCAACAAACAGGGTTTAGAGACCCAGTACTTC	CASNKQGLETQYF
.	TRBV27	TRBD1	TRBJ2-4	TGTGCCAGCAGTGACAGGGGGGGAGGAAACATTCAGTACTTC	CASSDRGGGNIQYF
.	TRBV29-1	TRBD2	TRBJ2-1	TGCAGCGTTCGACCTGCTGCGGGAGGCAATGAGCAGTTCTTC	CSVRPAAGGNEQFF
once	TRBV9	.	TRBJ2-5	TGTGCCAGCAGCGTAGCGGGAGAGACCCAGTACTTC	CASSVAGETQYF
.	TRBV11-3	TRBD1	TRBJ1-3	TGTGCCAGCAGCTTCGCCGGGACAGGGGAAAACACCATATATTTT	CASSFAGTGENTIYF
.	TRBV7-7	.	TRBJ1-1	TGTGCTAGCAGCCCATTAACAGGATCTACTGAAGCTTTCTTT	CASSPLTGSTEAFF
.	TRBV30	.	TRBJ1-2	TGCTCCCTTCTCTTAAGGCAGGGGCCTAACTATGGCTACACCTTC	CSLLLRQGPNYGYTF
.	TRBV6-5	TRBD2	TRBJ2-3	TGTGCCAGCAGTTCCCATAGCGGGAGAGTAGATACGCAGTATTTT	CASSSHSGRVDTQYF
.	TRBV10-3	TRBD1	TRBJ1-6	TGTGCCATCGAGGGAGACAGGGGGCGTTCACCCCTCCACTTT	CAIEGDRGRSPLHF
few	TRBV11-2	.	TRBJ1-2	TGTGCCAGCAGCTTAGAGCCAGGGACTAACTATGGCTACACCTTC	CASSLEPGTNYGYTF
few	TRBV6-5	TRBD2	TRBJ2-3	TGTGCCAGCAGTTACGGGGCGGGGGGGCCGGGAGATACGCAGTATTTT	CASSYGAGGPGDTQYF
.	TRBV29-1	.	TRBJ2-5	TGCAGCGTTGATCAAGGCGGGGAGACCCAGTACTTC	CSVDQGGETQYF
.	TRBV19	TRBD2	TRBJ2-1	TGTGCCAGTAGTCCACTAAGCGGGATCTTCTACGTGGATGAGCAGTTCTTC	CASSPLSGIFYVDEQFF